This record concerns one TCR beta chain sequence. The data were taken from a study of OX40 agonist ivuxolimab in advanced cancers. The CDR3 has 14 amino acids. Trimming pared 2 bases from V and 4 bases from J, leaving 9 bases between. The germline V gene encodes CDR1 MNHEY and CDR2 SVGAGI. Libraries were prepared by immunoSEQ multiplex PCR; TCRdb keeps only in-frame clonotypes and omits some of them. This table has around 130,000 clones, around 95% appearing once. This clonotype was obtained from an adult with an advanced solid tumor such as melanoma, head and neck, liver or kidney cancer. The sample in question was CD4+ or CD8+ T cells sorted from blood, obtained in a trial of the OX40 agonist ivuxolimab. This chain uses TRBV6-5 with TRBJ2-1; D is uncertain. CDR3 bases: TGTGCCAGCAGTTACAGCATGCCATACAATGAGCAGTTCTTC. Residues: CASSYSMPYNEQFF.